These 3 T cell receptor beta chains came from one sample sequenced in a study of post-analysis software for immune sequencing data. General observations from the study: Compared with controls, patients had more of about 5 TRBV segments, including TRBV5-6, TRBV5-1 and TRBV20-1.

Sequencing libraries made from TCR beta cDNA carried unique molecular identifiers. TCRdb reprocessed the PCR reads via MiXCR and lists one record per CDR3 protein. Counted here are 170,000 or so distinct CDR3 sequences, about 30% occurring once; the ten biggest clones make up approximately 1.5%. Antigen specificity for these receptors is unknown. What was sequenced was blood. Receptor source: a girl aged 5 to 17 with multiple sclerosis.

This clonotype was detected once. Germline and junction disagree at one end, which may indicate a read error. This rearrangement joins TRBV27 to TRBJ1-1, with D unresolved. This CDR3 is built from 13 residues. Germline CDR1 MNHEY, CDR2 SMNVEV (reference sequence). The CDR3 sequence is CTSSLGLNTEAFF. In nucleotides, the CDR3 is TGTACCAGCAGTTTGGGCCTGAACACTGAAGCTTTCTTT.

The rearrangement links TRBV6-5 to TRBJ2-7, with D possibly TRBD2 on 6 matching bases. Trimming cost V 2 bases and J 6 bases, with 11 bases left between them. CDR1 and CDR2 from the germline V gene are MNHEY and SVGAGI. The CDR3 totals 13 residues. The CDR3, as DNA: TGTGCCAGCAGTTACGCCGGGGGTGGCGAGCAGTACTTC. Protein: CASSYAGGGEQYF.

V usage is TRBV12-3 or TRBV12-4 and J usage is TRBJ2-3; 9 bases agree with TRBD1. V shed 5 bases, J shed 4 bases, and the junction held 7 bases outside the gene matches. This CDR3 spans 15 amino acids. CDR3 sequence: CASSPGTGSPDTQYF. Here the CDR3 DNA reads TGTGCCAGCAGTCCGGGGACAGGGAGCCCAGATACGCAGTATTTT.